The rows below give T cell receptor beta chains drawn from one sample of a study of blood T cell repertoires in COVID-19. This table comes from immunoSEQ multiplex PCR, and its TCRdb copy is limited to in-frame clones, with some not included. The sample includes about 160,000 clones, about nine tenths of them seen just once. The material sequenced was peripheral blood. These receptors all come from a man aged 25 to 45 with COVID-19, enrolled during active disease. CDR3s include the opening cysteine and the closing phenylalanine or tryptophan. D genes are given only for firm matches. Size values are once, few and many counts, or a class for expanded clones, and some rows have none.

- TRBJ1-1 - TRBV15 TGTGCCACCAGCAGAGGTACACGAAACACTGAAGCTTTCTTT CATSRGTRNTEAFF
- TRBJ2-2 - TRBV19 TGTGCCAGTAGTGCCTCCGTACTATACGGGACCGGGGAGCTGTTTTTT CASSASVLYGTGELFF
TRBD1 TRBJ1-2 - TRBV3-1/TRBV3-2 TGTGCCAGCAGCCTCCGACAGGGTATGGTCTATGGCTACACCTTC CASSLRQGMVYGYTF
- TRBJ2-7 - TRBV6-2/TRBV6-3 TGTGCCAGCAGCTCTGCCTCCGGGAATGTAGCAGTGCAGTACTTC CASSSASGNVAVQYF
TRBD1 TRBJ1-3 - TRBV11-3 TGTGCCAGCAGCGACTCAGGACAGGGCTCTGCTGGAAACACCATATATTTT CASSDSGQGSAGNTIYF
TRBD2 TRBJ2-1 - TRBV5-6 TGTGCCAGCAGCCCCACTAGCGGGACATACAATGAGCAGTTCTTC CASSPTSGTYNEQFF
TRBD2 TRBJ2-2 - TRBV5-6 TGTGCCAGCAGCTTGTTAGCGGGGGGGAACACCGGGGAGCTGTTTTTT CASSLLAGGNTGELFF
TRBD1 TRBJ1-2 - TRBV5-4 TGTGCCAGCAGCTCAGGGGACAGGGTGTTTGGCTACACCTTC CASSSGDRVFGYTF
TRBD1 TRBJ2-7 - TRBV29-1 TGCAGCGTTGTTCTGGCGGGACAGGGATACGAGCAGTACTTC CSVVLAGQGYEQYF
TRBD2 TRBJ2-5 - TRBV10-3 TGTGCCATCAGTGAGCCACTTACGAGCGGGAGTGTTCCAGAGACCCAGTACTTC CAISEPLTSGSVPETQYF
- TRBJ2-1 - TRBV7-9 TGTGCCAGCAGATCCAAGGCAGGGCCCTACAATGAGCAGTTCTTC CASRSKAGPYNEQFF
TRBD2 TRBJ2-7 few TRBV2 TGTGCCAGCAGTGAAAGTCTAGCGGGAAACGAGCAGTACTTC CASSESLAGNEQYF
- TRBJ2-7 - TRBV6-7 TGTGCCAGCAGTTACAAGTATACAGACCACCACTACGAGCAGTACTTC CASSYKYTDHHYEQYF
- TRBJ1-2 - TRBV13 TGTGCCAGCAGCTTAGGCCCATTCTATGGCTACACCTTC CASSLGPFYGYTF
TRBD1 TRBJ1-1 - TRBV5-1 TGCGCCAGCAGCTCCCTCGGGACAGGGCCGAACACTGAAGCTTTCTTT CASSSLGTGPNTEAFF
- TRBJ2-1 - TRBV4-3 TGCGCCAGCAGCCAAGGCCTAGCATTACACAATGAGCAGTTCTTC CASSQGLALHNEQFF
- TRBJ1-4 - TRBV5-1 TGCGCCAGCAGCTTTAGCCGCGCAACTAATGAAAAACTGTTTTTT CASSFSRATNEKLFF
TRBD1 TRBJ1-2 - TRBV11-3 TGTGCCAGCAGCTCCCGCAAAGCGACAGGGCTGGGCTACACCTTC CASSSRKATGLGYTF
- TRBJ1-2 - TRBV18 TGTGCCAGCTCACCAGCGGGGGCTAACTATGGCTACACCTTC CASSPAGANYGYTF
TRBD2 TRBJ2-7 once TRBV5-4 TGTGCCAGCAGCCAAACTAGCGGACCTTACTACGAGCAGTACTTC CASSQTSGPYYEQYF
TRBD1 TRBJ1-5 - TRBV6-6 TGTGCCAGCAGACCAAGGGACAGGGGGCCCGAGCCCCAGCATTTT CASRPRDRGPEPQHF
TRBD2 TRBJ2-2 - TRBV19 TGTGCCAGTAGTATTGAAGGCCCGGGACTAGCGGCGAACACCGGGGAGCTGTTTTTT CASSIEGPGLAANTGELFF
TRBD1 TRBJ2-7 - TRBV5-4 TGTGCCAGCAGTTCCGGGACAGTGGCCCGCTACGAGCAGTACTTC CASSSGTVARYEQYF
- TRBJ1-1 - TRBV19 TGTGCCAGTGCTCGGCAGGGAGGTGGCACTGAAGCTTTCTTT CASARQGGGTEAFF
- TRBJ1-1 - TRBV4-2 TGTGCCAGCAGCCAAGCTGGGCCTCTTTTAAGGCCGAACACTGAAGCTTTCTTT CASSQAGPLLRPNTEAFF
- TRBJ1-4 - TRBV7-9 TGTGCCAGCAGCTCCCTCGGGGGGAAATACGAAAAACTGTTTTTT CASSSLGGKYEKLFF
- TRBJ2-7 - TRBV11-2 TGTGCCAGCAGCTTAGATGGGAGCTACGAGCAGTACTTC CASSLDGSYEQYF
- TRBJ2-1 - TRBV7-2 TGTGCCAGCACCTTGTCAGGCAATGAGCAGTTCTTC CASTLSGNEQFF
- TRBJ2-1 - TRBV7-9 TGTGCCAGCAGCTTAGTGGGGGGTGAGCAGTTCTTC CASSLVGGEQFF
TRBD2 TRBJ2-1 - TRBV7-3 TGTGCCAGCAGCTTAGTAGCGGGGGGGCTGAATGAGCAGTTCTTC CASSLVAGGLNEQFF
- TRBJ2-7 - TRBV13 TGTGCCAGCAGCCAAGGACGGGGTTACGAGCAGTACTTC CASSQGRGYEQYF
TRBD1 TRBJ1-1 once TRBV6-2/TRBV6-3 TGTGCCAGCAGTGTTTCCGGGACAGGGGACACTGAAGCTTTCTTT CASSVSGTGDTEAFF
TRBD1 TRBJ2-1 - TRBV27 TGTGCCAGCAGTCCTGGGGACAGGCACACTGAGCAGTTCTTC CASSPGDRHTEQFF
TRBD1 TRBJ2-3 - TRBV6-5 TGTGCCAGCAGTTCCTCTCAGGGGGTTCTCGCAGATACGCAGTATTTT CASSSSQGVLADTQYF
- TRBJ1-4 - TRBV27 TGTGCCAGCAGTCCACGAGCAACTAATGAAAAACTGTTTTTT CASSPRATNEKLFF
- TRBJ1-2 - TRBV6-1 TGTGCCAGCAGTGAATGGAAGGGGATCTATGGCTACACCTTC CASSEWKGIYGYTF